These 27 T cell receptor beta chains were sequenced from one sample in a study of T-cell memory formation after mild COVID-19. From the 5' RACE reads, TCRdb called clonotypes with MiXCR, one entry per CDR3 protein. In the table there are around 200,000 distinct CDR3 sequences, around 30% of which are singletons. The sample consisted of PBMCs or a T cell subset sorted from them (not recorded which). Receptor source: an adult woman who had mild COVID-19 (a few samples of this study predate the infection). Cell type and time point are not known.

This chain joins TRBV5-1 and TRBJ2-3, with D perhaps TRBD2 (6 bases). V was clipped by 5 bases and J by 2 bases, with 12 bases between them. CDR1 is SGHRS and CDR2 is YFSETQ in the germline V gene. CDR3 size: 14 residues. CDR3 nucleotide sequence: TGCGCCAGCAGGTCCGGGGGTTCCACAGATACGCAGTATTTT. Its translation: CASRSGGSTDTQYF.

The chain carries TRBV5-6 and TRBJ2-7, with TRBD1 matching over 10 bases. V shed 5 bases, J shed 7 bases, and the junction held 15 bases outside the gene matches. Germline CDR1 and CDR2: SGHDT and YYEEEE. This CDR3 has 16 amino acids. CDR3 sequence reads: CASSESLGTGVQEQYF. Here the CDR3 DNA reads TGTGCCAGCAGTGAGAGCCTCGGGACAGGGGTTCAAGAGCAGTACTTC.

This clonotype has a handful of counts. V and J are TRBV24-1 and TRBJ2-7; the match to TRBD1 covers 8 bases. CDR1 and CDR2 (germline): KGHDR, SFDVKD. The CDR3 consists of 13 residues. V trimming: 3 bases; J trimming: 6 bases; junction bases outside the gene matches: 3. The CDR3 DNA follows: TGTGCCACCAGTGATGACACAGGGGGCGAGCAGTACTTC. This gives the protein CATSDDTGGEQYF.

The rearrangement uses TRBV12-3 or TRBV12-4 and TRBJ2-2; possible D gene TRBD1, 6 bases. Trimming removed 7 bases from V and 5 bases from J, with 11 bases in between. CDR3 length: 13 residues. CDR3 protein: CASMAGETGELFF. CDR3 in DNA: TGTGCCAGCATGGCAGGGGAAACCGGGGAGCTGTTTTTT.

This chain connects TRBV29-1 to TRBJ2-3; 10 bases agree with TRBD2. This CDR3 contains 14 residues. The ends lost 6 bases at V and 4 bases at J; junction bases unmatched: 7. Per the germline V gene, CDR1 is SQVTM and CDR2 is ANQGSEA. The CDR3 protein is CSVYGSGGPDTQYF. DNA for the CDR3: TGCAGCGTATATGGTAGCGGGGGGCCAGATACGCAGTATTTT.

This clonotype occurred a few times. The J gene is TRBJ2-7, the V gene TRBV7-9; D is ambiguous. Trimming took off 5 bases at V and 5 bases at J, with 10 bases between the two ends. Germline CDR1 reads SEHNR; CDR2 reads FQNEAQ (reference sequence). The CDR3 length is 12 residues. The CDR3 protein is CASSGRLDEQYF. DNA of the CDR3: TGTGCCAGCAGCGGGCGACTCGACGAGCAGTACTTC.

This clonotype has a handful of counts. This chain joins TRBV7-9 and TRBJ2-1, with 7 bases matching TRBD2. Trimming removed 9 bases from V and 7 bases from J; junction bases left unmatched: 12. The CDR3 has 14 amino acids. The germline gives CDR1 SEHNR, CDR2 FQNEAQ (reference sequence). The CDR3 DNA reads as TGTGCCAGAAGCGGGGACTCGGCTGTAAATGAGCAGTTCTTC. It specifies CARSGDSAVNEQFF. The complete variable domain, with remaining parts taken from reference TRBV7-9 and TRBJ2-1, reads DTGVSQNPRHKITKRGQNVTFRCDPISEHNRLYWYRQTLGQGPEFLTYFQNEAQLEKSRLLSDRFSAERPKGSFSTLEIQRTEQGDSAMYLCARSGDSAVNEQFFGPGTRLTVL.

This clonotype was counted many times. The genes are TRBV5-6 and TRBJ2-3; TRBD2 matches at 14 bases. Germline V gene data show CDR1 as SGHDT and CDR2 as YYEEEE. The CDR3 has 16 amino acids. V was pared by 2 bases and J by 4 bases, with 3 bases of the junction left unmatched. CDR3 protein: CASSFGLAGGADTQYF. The CDR3, as DNA: TGTGCCAGCAGCTTTGGACTAGCGGGAGGAGCAGATACGCAGTATTTT.

This clonotype was observed a few times. The chain has TRBV30 and TRBJ1-5; no definite D call. This CDR3 contains 14 residues. From germline, CDR1 is GTSNPN and CDR2 SVGIG (reference sequence). Between the trimmed V and J ends, which lost 2 bases and 2 bases, there was a span of 10 bases. The CDR3 coding sequence is TGTGCCTGGAGTTCTATACGGGGCAATCAGCCCCAGCATTTT. Its protein is CAWSSIRGNQPQHF. Using reference TRBV30 and TRBJ1-5 for the parts outside the CDR3, the full variable domain is SQTIHQWPATLVQPVGSPLSLECTVEGTSNPNLYWYRQAAGRGLQLLFYSVGIGQISSEVPQNLSASRPQDRQFILSSKKLLLSDSGFYLCAWSSIRGNQPQHFGDGTRLSIL.

This chain uses TRBV3-1 with TRBJ2-3; no reliable D call. Germline CDR1 and CDR2: LGHDT and YNNKEL (reference sequence). Trimming stripped 4 bases from V and 4 bases from J, with 9 bases between. This CDR3 comprises 13 residues. CDR3 protein: CASSLSASDTQYF. CDR3 DNA sequence: TGTGCCAGCAGCCTGTCCGCATCAGATACGCAGTATTTT.

This clonotype was detected only a few times. The CDR3 DNA follows: TGTGCCAGCAGCCCATCCGCAGGGCTGGCCACTGAAGCTTTCTTT. Amino acids: CASSPSAGLATEAFF. The rearrangement uses TRBV11-2 and TRBJ1-1; maybe TRBD1 (5 bases). The V gene's germline CDR1 is SGHAT and CDR2 FQNNGV. This CDR3 is 15 amino acids long. With 5 bases removed from V and 4 bases from J, the gap between germline ends came to 17 bases.

This clonotype came up a few times. V gene TRBV7-8 combines with J gene TRBJ2-3, with TRBD2 identical over 9 bases. The CDR3 has 15 residues. V lost 0 bases, J lost 3 bases, and 1 base stayed unmatched. Germline assignment: CDR1 SGHVS and CDR2 FQNEAQ. The CDR3 DNA follows: TGTGCCAGCAGCTTAGCGCGGGGGGGGACAGATACGCAGTATTTT. As protein: CASSLARGGTDTQYF.

This clonotype has just a few counts. The CDR3: CASRLQGANTGELFF. CDR3 coding DNA: TGCGCCAGCAGATTACAGGGGGCAAACACCGGGGAGCTGTTTTTT. The chain has TRBV5-1 and TRBJ2-2; 9 nucleotides align to TRBD1. CDR3 length equals 15 residues. With V trimmed by 5 bases and J by 2 bases, 4 bases remained unmatched. Germline V gene sequence: CDR1 SGHRS, CDR2 YFSETQ. Full variable domain (outside the CDR3, taken from reference TRBV5-1 and TRBJ2-2): KAGVTQTPRYLIKTRGQQVTLSCSPISGHRSVSWYQQTPGQGLQFLFEYFSETQRNKGNFPGRFSGRQFSNSRSEMNVSTLELGDSALYLCASRLQGANTGELFFGEGSRLTVL.

For the CDR3, the DNA is TGTGCCAGCAGCTTATTCGGGAGGTTGGCCGGGGAGCTGTTTTTT. This codes for CASSLFGRLAGELFF. The V gene is TRBV7-2, the J gene TRBJ2-2; 7 nucleotides line up with TRBD2. The CDR3 consists of 15 residues. V lost 2 bases to trimming and J lost 6 bases; unmatched junction nucleotides: 6. The germline V gene has CDR1 SGHTA and CDR2 FQGNSA.

The chain recombines TRBV29-1 with TRBJ2-7; D is possibly TRBD1 (5 bases). CDR1 and CDR2 (germline): SQVTM, ANQGSEA. This CDR3 has 13 residues. The ends were cut back, 1 base at V and 7 bases at J, with 14 bases in the middle. The CDR3, as DNA: TGCAGCGTTGAAGGACAGAATAGTCGGGAGCAGTACTTC. It specifies CSVEGQNSREQYF.

This clonotype was seen a few times. The V gene is TRBV4-3, the J gene TRBJ2-7; D is possibly TRBD1 (6 bases). This CDR3 region has 16 residues. CDR1 is LGHNA, CDR2 YSLEER, per germline. V was pared by 0 bases and J by 5 bases, with 17 bases between. The CDR3 protein is CASSQEFTGQGHEQYF. The CDR3 DNA is TGCGCCAGCAGCCAAGAATTTACCGGGCAGGGGCACGAGCAGTACTTC.

This chain connects TRBV7-2 to TRBJ2-5; unclear D gene. Germline CDR1 and CDR2: SGHTA and FQGNSA. The V end lost 4 bases, the J end lost 5 bases, and 17 bases lay between the germline ends. The CDR3 sequence is 15 residues long. CDR3 sequence (DNA): TGTGCCAGCAGCTCTATGCAGACTGGAGCGGAGACCCAGTACTTC. This encodes CASSSMQTGAETQYF.

This clonotype has at least ten counts. The chain has TRBV12-3 or TRBV12-4 and TRBJ1-1; D gene ambiguous. Trimming took 5 bases from V and 4 from J, leaving 8 bases between them. The CDR3 loop spans 12 amino acids. The CDR3 DNA reads as TGTGCCAGCAGTCCAGGCGGCACTGAAGCTTTCTTT. This sequence encodes CASSPGGTEAFF.

J is TRBJ2-2 and V is TRBV6-5; D might be TRBD1 (6 bases). V lost 0 bases, J lost 1 base, and 9 bases lay in between. The CDR3 totals 16 residues. From germline, CDR1 is MNHEY and CDR2 SVGAGI. The CDR3 DNA reads TGTGCCAGCAGTTACTCGGACAGCCTGAACACCGGGGAGCTGTTTTTT. It encodes CASSYSDSLNTGELFF.

In this sample, this clonotype turned up a few times. The chain combines TRBV20-1 with TRBJ2-7, with 11 bases lining up with TRBD2. V dropped 5 bases and J dropped 2; count of bases not matched to a gene: 5. The CDR3 covers 14 residues. Germline CDR1 reads DFQATT; CDR2 reads SNEGSKA (reference sequence). The DNA for the CDR3 is TGCAGTGCTGGTACTAGCGGGAGACCCTACGAGCAGTACTTC. It is translated as CSAGTSGRPYEQYF.

The V and J genes are TRBV28 and TRBJ2-1; tentatively, D is TRBD1 or TRBD2 (6 bases each). Germline assignment: CDR1 MDHEN and CDR2 SYDVKM. The V gene lost 7 bases and the J gene lost 0 bases, with 13 bases spanning the gap. The CDR3 sequence is 15 residues long. CDR3 in DNA: TGTGCCAGCACCGGGGGCAGGGGCTCCTACAATGAGCAGTTCTTC. Amino acids: CASTGGRGSYNEQFF.

V usage is TRBV6-1 and J usage is TRBJ2-3; no reliable D call. Germline loops: CDR1 MNHNS, CDR2 SASEGT. V shed 5 bases and J shed 1 base, with 16 bases lying between them. The CDR3 has 16 amino acids. For the CDR3, the DNA is TGTGCCAGCAGTACCCAAGGGTCTTGGGGCACAGATACGCAGTATTTT. Translation gives CASSTQGSWGTDTQYF.

This clonotype was found a few times. This chain uses TRBV5-6 with TRBJ2-7; D is possibly TRBD1 or TRBD2 (6 bases each). The CDR3 loop spans 16 amino acids. Trimming removed 4 bases at V and 5 bases at J, with 22 bases between. From germline, CDR1 is SGHDT and CDR2 YYEEEE. The CDR3: CASSPLGGRTANEQYF. CDR3 nucleotides: TGTGCCAGCAGCCCATTGGGGGGCAGGACCGCTAACGAGCAGTACTTC.

This chain joins TRBV4-2 and TRBJ2-1; D assignment may be TRBD1 or TRBD2 (5 bases each). CDR1 LGHNA and CDR2 YNFKEQ come from the germline V gene. CDR3 length: 14 amino acids. V lost 4 bases and J lost 5, with 12 bases in between. Here the CDR3 DNA reads TGTGCCAGCAGCCCACCCGGGACCAACAATGAGCAGTTCTTC. Translating it yields CASSPPGTNNEQFF.

V usage is TRBV12-3 or TRBV12-4 and J usage is TRBJ1-2; the match to TRBD1 covers 10 bases. After removal of 0 bases from V and 5 bases from J, the junction contained 3 bases not matched to a gene. This CDR3 has 15 residues. The CDR3, as DNA: TGTGCCAGCAGTTTAGCGATGGGACAGGGGTATGGCTACACCTTC. Its protein is CASSLAMGQGYGYTF.

The J gene is TRBJ2-1, the V gene TRBV6-2 or TRBV6-3; tentatively, D is TRBD1 or TRBD2 (5 bases each). Per germline, CDR1 MNHEY and CDR2 SVGEGT. The CDR3 loop spans 14 amino acids. Trimming removed 4 bases from V and 2 bases from J, with 9 bases in between. The DNA for the CDR3 is TGTGCCAGCAGTTCCAGGGAGACCTACAATGAGCAGTTCTTC. Encoded protein: CASSSRETYNEQFF.

In this sample, this clonotype turned up many times. The chain employs TRBV18 and TRBJ2-7; TRBD1 matches at 9 bases. V shed 5 bases, J shed 3 bases, and the junction held 5 bases outside the gene matches. The V gene's germline CDR1 is KGHSH and CDR2 LQKENI. The CDR3 runs 14 residues. The CDR3 is CASSSRDRVYEQYF. The CDR3 DNA is TGTGCCAGCTCATCCCGGGACAGGGTCTACGAGCAGTACTTC.